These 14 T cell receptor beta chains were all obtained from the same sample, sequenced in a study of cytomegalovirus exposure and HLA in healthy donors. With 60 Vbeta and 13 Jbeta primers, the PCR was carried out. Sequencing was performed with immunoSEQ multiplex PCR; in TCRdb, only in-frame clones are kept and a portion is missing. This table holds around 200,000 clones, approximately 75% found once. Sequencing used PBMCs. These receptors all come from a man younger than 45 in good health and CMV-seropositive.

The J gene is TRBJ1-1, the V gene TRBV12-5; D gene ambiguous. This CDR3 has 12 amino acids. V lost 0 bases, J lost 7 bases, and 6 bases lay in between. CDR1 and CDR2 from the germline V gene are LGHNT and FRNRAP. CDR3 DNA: TGTGCTAGTGGTTTGGTACGGGATGAAGCTTTCTTT. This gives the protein CASGLVRDEAFF.

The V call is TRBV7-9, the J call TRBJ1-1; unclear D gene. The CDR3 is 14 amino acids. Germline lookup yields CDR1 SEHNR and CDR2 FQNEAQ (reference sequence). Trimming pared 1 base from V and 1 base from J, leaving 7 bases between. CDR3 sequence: CASSLVSGNTEAFF. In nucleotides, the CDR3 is TGTGCCAGCAGCTTAGTTTCGGGGAACACTGAAGCTTTCTTT.

As DNA, the CDR3 is TGTGCCAGCAGCTTACAGCCAGCGGGGGGTCAAGAGACCCAGTACTTC. Translated, it gives CASSLQPAGGQETQYF. V and J are TRBV7-3 and TRBJ2-5; TRBD2 matches at 9 bases. J lost 2 bases, V lost 2 bases, and 6 bases had no gene match. The germline gives CDR1 SGHTA, CDR2 FQGTGA. This CDR3 is 16 amino acids long.

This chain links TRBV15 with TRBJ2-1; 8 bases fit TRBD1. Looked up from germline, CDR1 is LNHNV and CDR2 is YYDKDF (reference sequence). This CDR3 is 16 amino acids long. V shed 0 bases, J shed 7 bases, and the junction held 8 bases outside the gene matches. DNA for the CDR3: TGTGCCACCAGCAGAGATCGGACAGGGAGCGGAAATGAGCAGTTCTTC. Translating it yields CATSRDRTGSGNEQFF.

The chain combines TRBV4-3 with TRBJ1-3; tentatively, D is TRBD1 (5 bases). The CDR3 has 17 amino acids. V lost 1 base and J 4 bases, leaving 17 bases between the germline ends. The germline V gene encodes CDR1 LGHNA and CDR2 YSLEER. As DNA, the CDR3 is TGCGCCAGCAGCCAAGGGGCGGGGGATAAGCGAGGAAACACCATATATTTT. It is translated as CASSQGAGDKRGNTIYF.

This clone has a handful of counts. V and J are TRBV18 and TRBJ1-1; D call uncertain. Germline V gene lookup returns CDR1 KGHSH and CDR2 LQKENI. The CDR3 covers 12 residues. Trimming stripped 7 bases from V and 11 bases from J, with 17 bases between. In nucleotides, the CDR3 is TGTGCCAGCTGCAGCGAGGGAATGGAGGCTTTCTTT. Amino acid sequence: CASCSEGMEAFF.

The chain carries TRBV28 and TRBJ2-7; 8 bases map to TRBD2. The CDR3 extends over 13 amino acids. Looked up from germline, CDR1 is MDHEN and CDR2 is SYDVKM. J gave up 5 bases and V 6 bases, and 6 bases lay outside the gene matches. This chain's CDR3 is CASRAGGSHEQYF. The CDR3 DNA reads TGTGCCAGCAGGGCGGGAGGTTCCCACGAGCAGTACTTC. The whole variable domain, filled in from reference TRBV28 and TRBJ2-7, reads DVKVTQSSRYLVKRTGEKVFLECVQDMDHENMFWYRQDPGLGLRLIYFSYDVKMKEKGDIPEGYSVSREKKERFSLILESASTNQTSMYLCASRAGGSHEQYFGPGTRLTVT.

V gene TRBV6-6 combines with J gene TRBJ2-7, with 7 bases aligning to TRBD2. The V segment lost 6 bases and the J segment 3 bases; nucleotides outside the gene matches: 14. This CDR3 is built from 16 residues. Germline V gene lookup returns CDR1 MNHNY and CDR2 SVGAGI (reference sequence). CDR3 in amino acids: CASSHPGGGQVYEQYF. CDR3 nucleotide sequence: TGTGCCAGCAGCCACCCGGGGGGAGGTCAAGTCTACGAGCAGTACTTC.

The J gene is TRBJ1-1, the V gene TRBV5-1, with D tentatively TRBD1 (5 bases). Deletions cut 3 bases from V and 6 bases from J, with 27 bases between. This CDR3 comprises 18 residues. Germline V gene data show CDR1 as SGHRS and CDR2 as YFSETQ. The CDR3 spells CASSYWGGGVGSGAEAFF. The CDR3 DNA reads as TGCGCCAGCAGCTATTGGGGGGGTGGGGTGGGGTCGGGGGCTGAAGCTTTCTTT.

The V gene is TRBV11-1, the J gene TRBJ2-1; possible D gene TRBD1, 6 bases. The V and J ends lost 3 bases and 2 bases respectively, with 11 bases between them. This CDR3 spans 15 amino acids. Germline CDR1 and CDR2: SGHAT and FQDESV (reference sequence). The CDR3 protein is CASSFGRGTYNEQFF. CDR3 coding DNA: TGTGCCAGCAGCTTCGGCAGGGGCACCTACAATGAGCAGTTCTTC. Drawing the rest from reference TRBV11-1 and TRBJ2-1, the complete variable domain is EAEVAQSPRYKITEKSQAVAFWCDPISGHATLYWYRQILGQGPELLVQFQDESVVDDSQLPKDRFSAERLKGVDSTLKIQPAELGDSAMYLCASSFGRGTYNEQFFGPGTRLTVL.

CDR3 loop: CASSQATVGRQDGYTF. CDR3 sequence (DNA): TGTGCCAGCAGCCAAGCAACCGTTGGTAGACAAGATGGCTACACCTTC. The chain carries TRBV14 and TRBJ1-2; D not resolved. V lost 1 base and J 6 bases, leaving 18 bases between the germline ends. Per germline, CDR1 SGHDN and CDR2 FVKESK. CDR3 length equals 16 residues.

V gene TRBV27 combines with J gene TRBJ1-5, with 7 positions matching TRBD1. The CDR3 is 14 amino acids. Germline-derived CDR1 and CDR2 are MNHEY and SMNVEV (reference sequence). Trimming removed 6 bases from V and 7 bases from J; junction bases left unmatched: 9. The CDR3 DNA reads TGTGCCAGCAGCCCAACAGGGGATGGCCAGCCCCAGCATTTT. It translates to CASSPTGDGQPQHF.

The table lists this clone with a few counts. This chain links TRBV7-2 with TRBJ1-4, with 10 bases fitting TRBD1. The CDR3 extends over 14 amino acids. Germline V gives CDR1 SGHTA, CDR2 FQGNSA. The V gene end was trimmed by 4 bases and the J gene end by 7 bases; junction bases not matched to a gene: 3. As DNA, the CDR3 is TGTGCCAGCAGCTCCGGACAGGGGGTTGAAAAACTGTTTTTT. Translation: CASSSGQGVEKLFF.

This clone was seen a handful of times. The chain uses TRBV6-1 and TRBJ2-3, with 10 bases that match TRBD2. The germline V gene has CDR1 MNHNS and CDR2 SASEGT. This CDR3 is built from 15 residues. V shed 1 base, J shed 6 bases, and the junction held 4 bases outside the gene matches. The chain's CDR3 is CASSEGSGGQDTQYF. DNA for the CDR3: TGTGCCAGCAGTGAAGGTAGCGGGGGGCAGGATACGCAGTATTTT.